This T cell receptor beta chain was found in a study of cytomegalovirus exposure and HLA in healthy donors. To note about this clone: Its matching antigen is unknown.

Points from the study as a whole: According to the study, around 150 TCR beta chains were cytomegalovirus-associated.

Though probably carrying unrecorded immune exposures, donors were nominally healthy at sampling. The CDR3 runs 16 residues. With 60 Vbeta and 13 Jbeta primers, the PCR was carried out. Some clones are missing from TCRdb's copy, which holds only in-frame ones; the method was immunoSEQ multiplex PCR. This sample's table has fewer than 150,000 clones. The sequenced sample consisted of PBMCs. The sequence was obtained from a woman aged 55-69 years in good health and CMV-seronegative. The J gene is TRBJ1-4, the V gene TRBV21-1; the DNA was not used to check the table's D call, TRBD1. TRBV21-1 is labeled a pseudogene. This chain's CDR3 is CASSKLQGISNEKLFF. The CDR3, as DNA: TGTGCCAGCAGCAAACTCCAGGGGATCAGTAATGAAAAACTGTTTTTT.